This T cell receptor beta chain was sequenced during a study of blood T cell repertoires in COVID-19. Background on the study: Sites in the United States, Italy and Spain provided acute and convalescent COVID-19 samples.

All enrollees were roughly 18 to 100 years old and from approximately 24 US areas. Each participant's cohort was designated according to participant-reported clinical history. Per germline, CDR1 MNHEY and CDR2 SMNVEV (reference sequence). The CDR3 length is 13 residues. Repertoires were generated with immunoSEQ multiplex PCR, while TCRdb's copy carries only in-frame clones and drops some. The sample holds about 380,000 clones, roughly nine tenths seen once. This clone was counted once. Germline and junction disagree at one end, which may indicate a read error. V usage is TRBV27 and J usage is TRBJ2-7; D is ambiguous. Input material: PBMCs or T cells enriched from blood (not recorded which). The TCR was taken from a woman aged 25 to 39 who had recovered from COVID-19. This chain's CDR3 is CASSLTLDTDPGF. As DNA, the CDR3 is TGTGCCAGCAGTTTAACCCTCGACACCGACCCTGGGTTC.